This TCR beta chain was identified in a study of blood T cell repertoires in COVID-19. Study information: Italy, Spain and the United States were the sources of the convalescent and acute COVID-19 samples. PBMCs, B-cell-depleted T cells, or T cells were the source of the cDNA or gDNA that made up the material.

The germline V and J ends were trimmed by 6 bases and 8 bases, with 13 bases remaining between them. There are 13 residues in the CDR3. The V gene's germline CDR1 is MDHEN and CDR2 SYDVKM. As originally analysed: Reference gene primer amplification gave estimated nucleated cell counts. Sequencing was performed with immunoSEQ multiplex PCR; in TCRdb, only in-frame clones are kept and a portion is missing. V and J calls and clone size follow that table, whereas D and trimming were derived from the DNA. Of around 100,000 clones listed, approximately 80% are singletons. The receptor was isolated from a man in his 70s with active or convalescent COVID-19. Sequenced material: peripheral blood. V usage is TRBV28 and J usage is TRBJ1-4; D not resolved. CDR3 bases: TGTGCCAGCAGAATTTCCACCCGGGAAAAACTGTTTTTT. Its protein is CASRISTREKLFF.